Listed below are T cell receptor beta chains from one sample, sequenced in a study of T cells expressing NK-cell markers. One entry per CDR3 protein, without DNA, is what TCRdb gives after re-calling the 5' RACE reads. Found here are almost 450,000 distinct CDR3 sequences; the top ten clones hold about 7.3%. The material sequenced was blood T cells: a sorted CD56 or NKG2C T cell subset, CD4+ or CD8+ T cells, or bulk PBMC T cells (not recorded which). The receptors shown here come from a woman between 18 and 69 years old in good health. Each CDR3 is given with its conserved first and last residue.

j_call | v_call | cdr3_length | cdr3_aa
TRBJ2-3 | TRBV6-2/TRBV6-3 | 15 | CASSRRDRGTDTQYF
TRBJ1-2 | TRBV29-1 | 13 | CSVTGGEEYSYTF
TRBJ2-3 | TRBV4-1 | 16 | CASSQDPGAPTDTQYF
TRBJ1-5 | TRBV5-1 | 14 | CASSLDTTGQPQHF
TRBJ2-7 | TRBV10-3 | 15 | CAISESDGRAYEQYF
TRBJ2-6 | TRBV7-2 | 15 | CASSLVRSGANVLTF
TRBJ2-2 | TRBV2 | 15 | CASSVAGGFTGELFF
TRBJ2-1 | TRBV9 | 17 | CASSVVPSGSSYNEQFF
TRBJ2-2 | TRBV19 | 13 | CASINRLAGELFF
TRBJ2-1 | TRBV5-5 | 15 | CASSLQGTDYNEQFF
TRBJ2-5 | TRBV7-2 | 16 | CASSSTKPGKQETQYF
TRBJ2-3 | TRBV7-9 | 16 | CASSLGLRTGRDTQYF
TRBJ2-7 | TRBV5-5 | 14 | CASSLTGVIYEQYF